The entry below gives a single TCR beta chain sequence along with its context. Its specificity is unknown. These data are taken from a study of cytomegalovirus exposure and HLA in healthy donors. Study conclusions and caveats: The classifier reportedly diagnosed cytomegalovirus status with high specificity and sensitivity.

Germline V lookup: CDR1 SGHNT, CDR2 YYREEE (reference sequence). Trimming stripped 3 bases from V and 2 bases from J, with 12 bases between. The CDR3 covers 14 residues. The PCR contained 60 Vbeta and 13 Jbeta primers. The method was immunoSEQ multiplex PCR; TCRdb's version includes in-frame clones alone and lacks a portion of them. The sample has around 150,000 clones, around 74% seen once; the top ten hold around 6.3%. The clonotype originates from a man aged 45-60 years in good health and CMV-seropositive. The sample comprised PBMCs. The chain links TRBV5-4 to TRBJ2-7, with unresolved D. The CDR3, as DNA: TGTGCCAGCAGCTCCCCTTCCAGGACCTACGAGCAGTACTTC. Protein: CASSSPSRTYEQYF.